Each of the 14 T cell receptor beta chains below was sequenced from the same sample in a study of identical twins. From the 5' RACE reads, TCRdb called clonotypes with MiXCR, one entry per CDR3 protein. This sample has about 530,000 distinct CDR3 sequences, with 13% to 15% found just once. Separately, the same data were catalogued under a study of yellow fever vaccine responses in identical twins.

The sequencing input was CD4+ T cells sorted from blood. Receptor source: a woman under 30 in good health.

This chain connects TRBV6-4 to TRBJ2-2; 7 positions match TRBD2. The CDR3 spans 16 residues. Per germline, CDR1 MRHNA and CDR2 SNTAGT. J was trimmed by 0 bases and V by 6 bases; bases with no gene match: 7. CDR3 sequence: CASSILATANTGELFF. CDR3 in DNA: TGTGCCAGCAGCATACTAGCGACTGCGAACACCGGGGAGCTGTTTTTT.

Only a few counts were recorded for this clonotype. The chain employs TRBV7-6 and TRBJ1-5; 7 bases agree with TRBD1. V lost 8 bases and J lost 4; bases outside the gene matches: 11. The germline V gene has CDR1 SGHVS and CDR2 FNYEAQ. The CDR3 runs to 15 residues. In DNA, the CDR3 is TGTGCCAGCTCCCCTGGGGCAGGGGGGAATCAGCCCCAGCATTTT. Its protein product is CASSPGAGGNQPQHF. The full variable domain, its missing parts supplied by reference TRBV7-6 and TRBJ1-5, is GAGVSQSPRYKVTKRGQDVALRCDPISGHVSLYWYRQALGQGPEFLTYFNYEAQQDKSGLPNDRFSAERPEGSISTLTIQRTEQRDSAMYRCASSPGAGGNQPQHFGDGTRLSIL.

This clonotype showed up just a few times. This chain uses TRBV28 with TRBJ2-5; D not resolved. Trimming removed 8 bases at V and 6 bases at J, with 16 bases between. Germline CDR1 MDHEN, CDR2 SYDVKM. The CDR3 has 13 residues. CDR3 residues: CASSPNLSKTQYF. The CDR3 DNA reads as TGTGCCAGCTCCCCCAACCTCTCAAAGACCCAGTACTTC.

This clonotype showed up just a few times. The V gene is TRBV27, the J gene TRBJ2-7; D possibly corresponds to TRBD2 (6 bases). Germline V lookup: CDR1 MNHEY, CDR2 SMNVEV (reference sequence). Trimming cost V 3 bases and J 0 bases, with 9 bases left between them. The CDR3 is made up of 14 amino acids. CDR3 nucleotides: TGTGCCAGCAGTTTGTTGCGGGGCTCCTACGAGCAGTACTTC. Translating gives CASSLLRGSYEQYF.

This clonotype was counted many times. This chain joins TRBV2 and TRBJ2-3, with a weak D call TRBD2 (5 bases). Germline V gene sequence: CDR1 SNHLY, CDR2 FYNNEI. Trimming took off 6 bases at V and 0 bases at J, with 13 bases between the two ends. The CDR3 loop spans 15 amino acids. For the CDR3, the DNA is TGTGCCAGCAGGAGGGCTCTAGCAAGCACAGATACGCAGTATTTT. Protein: CASRRALASTDTQYF.

In its sample, this clonotype was seen a few times. This sequence joins TRBV18 and TRBJ2-3, with D unresolved. The CDR3 is 15 amino acids. Trimming took off 0 bases at V and 2 bases at J, with 9 bases between the two ends. Per the germline V gene, CDR1 is KGHSH and CDR2 is LQKENI. In nucleotides, the CDR3 is TGTGCCAGCTCACCACCCGGCCGAATCACAGATACGCAGTATTTT. It codes for CASSPPGRITDTQYF.

This chain uses TRBV10-3 with TRBJ2-7; TRBD1 matches at 10 bases. V trimming: 4 bases; J trimming: 4 bases; junction bases outside the gene matches: 4. CDR3 size: 14 residues. Germline V gene lookup returns CDR1 ENHRY and CDR2 SYGVKD. The CDR3 loop is CAISGGTGAYEQYV. The CDR3 DNA reads as TGTGCCATCAGTGGTGGGACAGGGGCTTACGAGCAGTACGTC.

The chain uses TRBV3-1 and TRBJ1-4; maybe TRBD1 (5 bases). CDR1 LGHDT and CDR2 YNNKEL come from the germline V gene (reference sequence). The CDR3 loop spans 16 amino acids. V lost 0 bases and J lost 0, with 8 bases in between. In DNA form, the CDR3 reads TGTGCCAGCAGCCAAGATGGGACGGCAACTAATGAAAAACTGTTTTTT. Residues: CASSQDGTATNEKLFF.

The chain couples TRBV7-9 to TRBJ1-4; no clear D. The CDR3 contains 15 residues. The germline V gene has CDR1 SEHNR and CDR2 FQNEAQ (reference sequence). The V end lost 5 bases, the J end lost 7 bases, and 17 bases lay between the germline ends. In DNA form, the CDR3 reads TGTGCCAGCAGCCCCCCTGTGGAGAGTGGTGAAAAACTGTTTTTT. Translated: CASSPPVESGEKLFF. Full variable domain (remainder filled in from reference TRBV7-9 and TRBJ1-4): DTGVSQNPRHKITKRGQNVTFRCDPISEHNRLYWYRQTLGQGPEFLTYFQNEAQLEKSRLLSDRFSAERPKGSFSTLEIQRTEQGDSAMYLCASSPPVESGEKLFFGSGTQLSVL.

Concerning this clonotype: A junction boundary mismatches the germline segment, possibly from a read error. This chain joins TRBV20-1 and TRBJ1-6, with a possible D match to TRBD1 (5 bases). Germline V gene data show CDR1 as DFQATT and CDR2 as SNEGSKA (reference sequence). The CDR3 length is 12 residues. CDR3 nucleotides: TGCAGTGCTCGAGACAGCCTCTCACCCCTCCACTTT. This sequence encodes CSARDSLSPLHF.

The chain carries TRBV20-1 and TRBJ1-1; TRBD1 agrees at 7 bases. Germline V gene lookup returns CDR1 DFQATT and CDR2 SNEGSKA (reference sequence). CDR3 length: 12 amino acids. The J segment lost 5 bases and the V segment lost 2 bases, leaving 2 bases of the junction unmatched. CDR3 in DNA: TGCAGTGCTAGAACGGACAGGACTGAAGCTTTCTTT. Residues: CSARTDRTEAFF.

A word on this clonotype: Since a much larger clone is just one base distant, this may be a read error. This chain uses TRBV10-3 with TRBJ2-5; D is uncertain. Germline values: CDR1 ENHRY, CDR2 SYGVKD. This CDR3 is 11 amino acids long. V gave up 4 bases and J gave up 4 bases, with 4 bases separating them. The CDR3 DNA follows: TGTGCCATCAGTGCTGGAGAGACCCAGTACTTC. Translated, it gives CAISAGETQYF.

DNA of the CDR3: TGTGCCAGCAGCCCTAGGGTAAAAGAGACCCAGTACTTC. Its protein is CASSPRVKETQYF. The chain carries TRBV7-6 and TRBJ2-5; D is uncertain. V gave up 5 bases and J gave up 3 bases, with 10 bases separating them. From germline, CDR1 is SGHVS and CDR2 FNYEAQ. This CDR3 region has 13 residues. Filled out from reference TRBV7-6 and TRBJ2-5, the complete variable domain reads GAGVSQSPRYKVTKRGQDVALRCDPISGHVSLYWYRQALGQGPEFLTYFNYEAQQDKSGLPNDRFSAERPEGSISTLTIQRTEQRDSAMYRCASSPRVKETQYFGPGTRLLVL.

The chain carries TRBV9 and TRBJ1-1, with a weak D call TRBD1 (6 bases). Germline CDR1 reads SGDLS; CDR2 reads YYNGEE. The CDR3 is made up of 17 amino acids. With 0 bases removed from V and 8 bases from J, the gap between germline ends came to 23 bases. CDR3 in amino acids: CASSVEAGIEGGTEAFF. The CDR3 nucleotides read TGTGCCAGCAGCGTAGAAGCGGGCATAGAAGGCGGGACAGAAGCTTTCTTT.